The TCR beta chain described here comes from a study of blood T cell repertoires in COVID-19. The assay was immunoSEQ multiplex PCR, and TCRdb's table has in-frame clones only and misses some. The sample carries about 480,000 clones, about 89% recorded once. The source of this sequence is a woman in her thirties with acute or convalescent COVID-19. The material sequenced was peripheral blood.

This CDR3 is CASRRDTGELFF. In DNA, the CDR3 is TGTGCCAGCAGGAGGGACACCGGGGAGCTGTTTTTT. The chain uses TRBV2 and TRBJ2-2; tentative D call: TRBD2 (5 bases). The CDR3 is made up of 12 amino acids. Germline CDR1 and CDR2: SNHLY and FYNNEI. Trimming left V 6 bases short and J 3 bases short, with 5 bases between.